This passage covers 5 T cell receptor beta chains from one sample sequenced in a study of blood T cells in healthy people across ages. The use of a sample-barcoded 5' primer and a J-beta primer mix characterized a second PCR of roughly 6 to 11 cycles. MiXCR was run by TCRdb on the 5' RACE reads, yielding one entry per CDR3 protein. The sample includes about 1.4 million distinct CDR3 sequences, 59% seen only once; the top ten take more than 6%. The material sequenced was blood. These receptor sequences come from a man aged 18 to 29 in good health.

The V and J genes are TRBV6-5 and TRBJ2-1; TRBD1 agrees at 8 bases. CDR1 and CDR2 (germline): MNHEY, SVGAGI. V lost 6 bases and J lost 8; bases outside the gene matches: 6. The CDR3 consists of 13 residues. DNA for the CDR3: TGTGCCAGCAGGCAGGGGGCTGCCCATGAGCAGTTCTTC. Residues: CASRQGAAHEQFF.

This clonotype appeared a few times. In nucleotides, the CDR3 is TGTGCCAGCAGCATCCGGGACAGGGGGTTTGGCTATGGCTACACCTTC. This translates into CASSIRDRGFGYGYTF. The J gene is TRBJ1-2, the V gene TRBV7-2, with 11 bases matching TRBD1. Per germline, CDR1 SGHTA and CDR2 FQGNSA. The trim removed 5 bases at V and 4 bases at J, leaving 9 bases unmatched. The CDR3 has 16 amino acids.

V gene TRBV2 combines with J gene TRBJ2-5; 11 nucleotides line up with TRBD2. The DNA end is a closer match to TRBJ2-7, so the J assignment may be wrong. Germline values: CDR1 SNHLY, CDR2 FYNNEI. The CDR3 length is 17 residues. The CDR3 bases are TGTGCCAGCAGGGACGACAGGGGACTAGCGGACTCCTACGAGCAGTACTTC. Its translation is CASRDDRGLADSYEQYF.

This clonotype was seen only a few times. V gene TRBV12-3 or TRBV12-4 combines with J gene TRBJ2-6, with D unclear. With 5 bases removed from V and 0 bases from J, the gap between germline ends came to 17 bases. The CDR3 length is 18 residues. CDR3 loop: CASSRSQRFGSGANVLTF. Written as DNA, the CDR3 is TGTGCCAGCAGTCGCTCTCAGCGCTTTGGCTCTGGGGCCAACGTCCTGACTTTC.

The chain carries TRBV9 and TRBJ1-2, with D hard to call. In germline, CDR1 is SGDLS, CDR2 YYNGEE. The CDR3 length is 15 residues. The V and J ends lost 2 bases and 4 bases respectively, with 15 bases between them. The CDR3 reads CASSVPEGRGYGYTF. CDR3 nucleotides: TGTGCCAGCAGCGTCCCAGAGGGCCGGGGCTATGGCTACACCTTC.